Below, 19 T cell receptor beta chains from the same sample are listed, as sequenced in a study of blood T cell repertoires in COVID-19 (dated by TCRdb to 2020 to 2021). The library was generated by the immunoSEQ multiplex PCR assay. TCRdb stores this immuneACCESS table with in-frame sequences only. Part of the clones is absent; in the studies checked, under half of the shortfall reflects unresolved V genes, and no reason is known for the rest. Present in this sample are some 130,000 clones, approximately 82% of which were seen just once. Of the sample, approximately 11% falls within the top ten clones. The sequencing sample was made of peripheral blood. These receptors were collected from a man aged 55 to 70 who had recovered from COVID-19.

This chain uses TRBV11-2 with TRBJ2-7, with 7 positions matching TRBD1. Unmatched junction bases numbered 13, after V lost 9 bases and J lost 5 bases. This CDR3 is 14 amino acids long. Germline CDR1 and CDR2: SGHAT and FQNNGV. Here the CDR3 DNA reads TGTGCCAGTAAAACGAACAGGGGAAAGGACGAGCAGTACTTC. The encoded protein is CASKTNRGKDEQYF.

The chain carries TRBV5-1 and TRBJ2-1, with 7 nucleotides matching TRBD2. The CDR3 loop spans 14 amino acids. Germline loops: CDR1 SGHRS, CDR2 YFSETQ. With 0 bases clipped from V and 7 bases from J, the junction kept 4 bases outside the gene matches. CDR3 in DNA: TGCGCCAGCAGCTTGGTAGCGGGCCGGAATGAGCAGTTCTTC. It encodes CASSLVAGRNEQFF.

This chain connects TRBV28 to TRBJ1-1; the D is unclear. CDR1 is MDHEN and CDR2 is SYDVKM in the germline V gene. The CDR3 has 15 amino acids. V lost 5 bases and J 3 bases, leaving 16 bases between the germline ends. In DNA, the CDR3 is TGTGCCAGCAGTCCGGCGTCCGGGAGTCACACTGAAGCTTTCTTT. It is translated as CASSPASGSHTEAFF.

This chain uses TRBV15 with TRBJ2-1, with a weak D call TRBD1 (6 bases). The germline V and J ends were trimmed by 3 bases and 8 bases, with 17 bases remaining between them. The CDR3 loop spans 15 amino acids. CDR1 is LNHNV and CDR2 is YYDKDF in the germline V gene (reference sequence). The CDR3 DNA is TGTGCCACCAGCAGGGAGCAGGGGCCCTCGGATGAGCAGTTCTTC. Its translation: CATSREQGPSDEQFF.

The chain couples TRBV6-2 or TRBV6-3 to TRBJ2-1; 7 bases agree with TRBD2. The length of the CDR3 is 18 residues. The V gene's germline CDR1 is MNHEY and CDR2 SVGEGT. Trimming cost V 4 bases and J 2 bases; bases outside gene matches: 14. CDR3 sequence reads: CASSSIGSGVGTYNEQFF. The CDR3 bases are TGTGCCAGCAGTTCTATTGGCAGCGGGGTAGGAACCTACAATGAGCAGTTCTTC.

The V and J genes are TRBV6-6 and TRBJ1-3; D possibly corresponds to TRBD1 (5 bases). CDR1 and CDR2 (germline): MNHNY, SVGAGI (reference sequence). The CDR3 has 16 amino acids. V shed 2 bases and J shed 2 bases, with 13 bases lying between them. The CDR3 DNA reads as TGTGCCAGCAGTTACCCGCAACAAGGGGCTGGAAACACCATATATTTT. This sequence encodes CASSYPQQGAGNTIYF.

CDR3 nucleotide sequence: TGTGCCAGCAGCTCCTGGACAGGGTTGAGGACTGAAGCTTTCTTT. It is translated as CASSSWTGLRTEAFF. This chain connects TRBV11-2 to TRBJ1-1; 8 positions match TRBD1. J was trimmed by 5 bases and V by 4 bases; bases with no gene match: 9. CDR1 and CDR2 from the germline V gene are SGHAT and FQNNGV. The CDR3 runs to 15 residues.

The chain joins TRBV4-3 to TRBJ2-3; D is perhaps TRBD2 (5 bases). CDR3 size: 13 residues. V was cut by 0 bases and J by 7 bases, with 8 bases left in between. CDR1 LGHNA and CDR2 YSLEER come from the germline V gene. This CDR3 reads CASSQEPTNTQYF. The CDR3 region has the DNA TGCGCCAGCAGCCAAGAGCCGACTAATACGCAGTATTTT.

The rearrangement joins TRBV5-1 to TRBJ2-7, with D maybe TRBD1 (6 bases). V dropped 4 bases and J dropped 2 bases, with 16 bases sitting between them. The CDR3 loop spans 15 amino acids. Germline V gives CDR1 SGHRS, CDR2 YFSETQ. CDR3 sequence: CASSVISGETYEQYF. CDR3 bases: TGCGCCAGCAGCGTAATTTCAGGGGAGACCTACGAGCAGTACTTC.

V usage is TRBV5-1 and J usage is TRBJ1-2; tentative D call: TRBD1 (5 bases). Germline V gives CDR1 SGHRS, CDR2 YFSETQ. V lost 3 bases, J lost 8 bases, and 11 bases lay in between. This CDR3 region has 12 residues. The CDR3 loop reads CASSWGDLGYTF. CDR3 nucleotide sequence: TGCGCCAGCAGCTGGGGGGATCTGGGCTACACCTTC.

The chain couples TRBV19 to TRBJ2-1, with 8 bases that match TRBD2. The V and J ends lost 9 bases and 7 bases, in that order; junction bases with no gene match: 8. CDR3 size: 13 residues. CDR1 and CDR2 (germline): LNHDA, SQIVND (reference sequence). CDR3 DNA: TGTGCCAGCCAACTTAGCGGGGTAAATGAGCAGTTCTTC. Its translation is CASQLSGVNEQFF.

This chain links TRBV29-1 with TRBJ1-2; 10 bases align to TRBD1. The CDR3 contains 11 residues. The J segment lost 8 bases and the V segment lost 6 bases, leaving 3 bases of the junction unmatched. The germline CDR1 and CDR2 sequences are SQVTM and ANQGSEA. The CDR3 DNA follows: TGCAGCGTCGGACAGGGGGGCGGCTACACCTTC. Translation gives CSVGQGGGYTF.

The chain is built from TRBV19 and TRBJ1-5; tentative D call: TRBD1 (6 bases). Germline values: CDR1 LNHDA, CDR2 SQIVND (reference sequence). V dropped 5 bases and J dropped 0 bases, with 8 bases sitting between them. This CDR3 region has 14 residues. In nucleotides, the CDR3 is TGTGCCAGTAGTTTGGACAGTAGCAATCAGCCCCAGCATTTT. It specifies CASSLDSSNQPQHF.

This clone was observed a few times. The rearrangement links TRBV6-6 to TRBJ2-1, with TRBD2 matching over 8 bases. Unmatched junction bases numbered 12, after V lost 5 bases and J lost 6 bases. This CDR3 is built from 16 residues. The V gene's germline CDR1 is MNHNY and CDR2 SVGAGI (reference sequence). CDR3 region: CASSARPAGGINEQFF. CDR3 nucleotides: TGTGCCAGCAGTGCCCGCCCGGCGGGGGGTATCAATGAGCAGTTCTTC.

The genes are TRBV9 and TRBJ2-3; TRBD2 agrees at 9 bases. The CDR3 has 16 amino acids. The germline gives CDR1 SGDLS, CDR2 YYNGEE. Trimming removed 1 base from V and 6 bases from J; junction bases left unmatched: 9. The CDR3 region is CASSVFARGGRDTQYF. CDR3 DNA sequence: TGTGCCAGCAGCGTATTTGCGCGGGGGGGCAGGGATACGCAGTATTTT.

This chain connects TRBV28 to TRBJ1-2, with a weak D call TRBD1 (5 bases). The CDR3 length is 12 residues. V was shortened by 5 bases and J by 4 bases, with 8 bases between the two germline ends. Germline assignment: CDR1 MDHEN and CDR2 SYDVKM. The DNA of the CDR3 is TGTGCCAGCAGTCGGGGGGTCTATGGCTACACCTTC. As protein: CASSRGVYGYTF.

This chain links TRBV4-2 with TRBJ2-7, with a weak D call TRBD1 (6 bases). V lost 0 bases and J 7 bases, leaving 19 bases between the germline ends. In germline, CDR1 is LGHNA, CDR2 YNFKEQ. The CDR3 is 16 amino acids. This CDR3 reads CASSQDSPQGLREQYF. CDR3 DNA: TGTGCCAGCAGCCAAGATTCCCCACAGGGTTTAAGGGAGCAGTACTTC.

CDR3 sequence: CASSLSGNNQPQHF. The CDR3, as DNA: TGTGCCAGCAGTTTGTCAGGGAATAATCAGCCCCAGCATTTT. This sequence joins TRBV6-5 and TRBJ1-5; D is possibly TRBD1 (5 bases). Per the germline V gene, CDR1 is MNHEY and CDR2 is SVGAGI. This CDR3 comprises 14 residues. Trimming left V 4 bases short and J 4 bases short, with 11 bases between.

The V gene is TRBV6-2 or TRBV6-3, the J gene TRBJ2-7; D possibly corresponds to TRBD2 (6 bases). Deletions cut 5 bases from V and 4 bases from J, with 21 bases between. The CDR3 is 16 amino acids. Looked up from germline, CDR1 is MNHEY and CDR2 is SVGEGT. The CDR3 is CASSAPPGTWPYEQYF. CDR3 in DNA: TGTGCCAGCAGTGCACCTCCCGGGACTTGGCCTTACGAGCAGTACTTC.